This T cell receptor (beta chain) comes out of a study of control samples from healthy donors and cancer patients. CDR3 size: 17 residues. Trimming took off 5 bases at V and 2 bases at J, with 21 bases between the two ends. Germline CDR1 reads MNHEY; CDR2 reads SMNVEV (reference sequence). TCRdb keeps only in-frame clones here, not all; method: immunoSEQ multiplex PCR. Recorded for this sample: roughly 200,000 clones. The clonotype comes from a woman in her twenties or thirties in good health. The V call is TRBV27, the J call TRBJ1-1; D is perhaps TRBD1 (5 bases). The source material was blood. The CDR3 is CASSPLSRGLQNTEAFF. CDR3 DNA: TGTGCCAGCAGTCCATTATCCCGGGGACTTCAAAACACTGAAGCTTTCTTT.